The 2 T cell receptor beta chains below come from one sample, sequenced in a study of technical replicates of blood from several donors. Libraries were prepared by immunoSEQ multiplex PCR; TCRdb keeps only in-frame clonotypes and omits some of them. Of approximately 64,000 clones in the sample, approximately 84% are singletons; the top ten hold around 5.5%. The sample comprised PBMCs. The origin of the receptors is a human donor in good health. Some clones in this sample may be carry-over from other donors' samples.

The J gene is TRBJ1-1, the V gene TRBV7-8; 8 bases line up with TRBD1. The CDR3 covers 15 residues. With V trimmed by 3 bases and J by 4 bases, 7 bases remained unmatched. The germline CDR1 and CDR2 sequences are SGHVS and FQNEAQ. For the CDR3, the DNA is TGTGCCAGCAGCTTCGTGGGACAGGCGAGCACTGAAGCTTTCTTT. Its translation: CASSFVGQASTEAFF.

The CDR3 DNA is TGTGCCAGCAGCATAACCACAGGGATTTGGGAAAAACTGTTTTTT. It specifies CASSITTGIWEKLFF. J is TRBJ1-4 and V is TRBV21-1; whether TRBD1, the table's D call, matches the DNA was not checked. TRBV21-1 counts as a pseudogene. This CDR3 contains 15 residues.